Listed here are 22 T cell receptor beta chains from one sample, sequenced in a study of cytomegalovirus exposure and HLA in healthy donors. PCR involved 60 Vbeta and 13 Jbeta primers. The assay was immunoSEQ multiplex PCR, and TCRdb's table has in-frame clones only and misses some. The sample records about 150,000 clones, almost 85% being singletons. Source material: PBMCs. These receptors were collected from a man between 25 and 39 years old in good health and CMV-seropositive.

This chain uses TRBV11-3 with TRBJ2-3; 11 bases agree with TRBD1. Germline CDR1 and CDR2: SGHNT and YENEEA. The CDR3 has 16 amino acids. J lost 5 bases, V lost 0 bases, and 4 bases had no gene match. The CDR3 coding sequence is TGTGCCAGCAGCTTAGACGGGACAGGGGGGATAGATACGCAGTATTTT. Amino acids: CASSLDGTGGIDTQYF.

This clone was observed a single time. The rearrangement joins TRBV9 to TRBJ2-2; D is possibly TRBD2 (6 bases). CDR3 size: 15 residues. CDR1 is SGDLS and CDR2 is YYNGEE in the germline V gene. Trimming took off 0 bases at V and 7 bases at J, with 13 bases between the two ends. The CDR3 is CASSVEGTGGGELFF. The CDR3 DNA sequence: TGTGCCAGCAGCGTAGAGGGCACCGGGGGCGGGGAGCTGTTTTTT.

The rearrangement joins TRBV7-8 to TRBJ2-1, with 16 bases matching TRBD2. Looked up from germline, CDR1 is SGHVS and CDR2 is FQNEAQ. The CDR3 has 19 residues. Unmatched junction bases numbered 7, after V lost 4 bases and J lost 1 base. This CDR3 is CASSSGTSGRAGSYNEQFF. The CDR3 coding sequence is TGTGCCAGCAGCTCCGGGACTAGCGGGAGGGCCGGATCCTACAATGAGCAGTTCTTC.

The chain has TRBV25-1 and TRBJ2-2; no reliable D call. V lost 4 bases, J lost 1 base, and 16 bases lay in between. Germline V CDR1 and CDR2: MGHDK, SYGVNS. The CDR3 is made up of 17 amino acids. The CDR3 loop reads CASSAINRYRNTGELFF. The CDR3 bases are TGTGCCAGCAGTGCCATCAATCGCTACCGGAACACCGGGGAGCTGTTTTTT.

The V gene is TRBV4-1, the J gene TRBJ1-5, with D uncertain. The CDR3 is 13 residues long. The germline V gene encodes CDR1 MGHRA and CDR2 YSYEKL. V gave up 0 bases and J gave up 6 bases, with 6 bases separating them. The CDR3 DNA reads TGCGCCAGCAGCCAAGATAGTACTCAGCCCCAGCATTTT. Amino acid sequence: CASSQDSTQPQHF.

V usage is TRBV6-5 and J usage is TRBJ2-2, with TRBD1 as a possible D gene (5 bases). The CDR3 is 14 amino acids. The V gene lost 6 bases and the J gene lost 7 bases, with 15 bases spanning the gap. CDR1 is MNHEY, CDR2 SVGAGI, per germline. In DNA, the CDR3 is TGTGCCAGCAGCAATGACAGAATCAGCGGGGAGCTGTTTTTT. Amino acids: CASSNDRISGELFF.

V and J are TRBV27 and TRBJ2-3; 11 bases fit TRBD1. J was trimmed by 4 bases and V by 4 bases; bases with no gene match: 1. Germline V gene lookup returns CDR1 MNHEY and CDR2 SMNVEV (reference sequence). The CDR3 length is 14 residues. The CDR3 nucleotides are TGTGCCAGCAGTTCGGGACAGGGGGCAGATACGCAGTATTTT. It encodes CASSSGQGADTQYF.

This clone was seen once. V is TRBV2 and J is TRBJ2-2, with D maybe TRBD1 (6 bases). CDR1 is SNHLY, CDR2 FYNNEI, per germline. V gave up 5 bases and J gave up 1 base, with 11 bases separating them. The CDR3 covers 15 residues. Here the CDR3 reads CASSPRGGNTGELFF. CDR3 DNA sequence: TGTGCCAGCAGTCCCCGAGGGGGGAACACCGGGGAGCTGTTTTTT.

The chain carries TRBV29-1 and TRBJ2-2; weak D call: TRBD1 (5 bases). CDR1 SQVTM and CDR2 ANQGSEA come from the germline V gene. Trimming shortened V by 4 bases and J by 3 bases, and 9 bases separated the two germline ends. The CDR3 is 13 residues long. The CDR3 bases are TGCAGCGTTGCCAGGGTGGACACCGGGGAGCTGTTTTTT. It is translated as CSVARVDTGELFF.

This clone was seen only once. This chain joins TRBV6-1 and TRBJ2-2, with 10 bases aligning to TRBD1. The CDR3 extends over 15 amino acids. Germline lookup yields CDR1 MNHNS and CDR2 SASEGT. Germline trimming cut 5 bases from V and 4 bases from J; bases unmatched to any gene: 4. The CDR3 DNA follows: TGTGCCAGCAGTCTCTGGACAGGGGGCACCGGGGAGCTGTTTTTT. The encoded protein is CASSLWTGGTGELFF.

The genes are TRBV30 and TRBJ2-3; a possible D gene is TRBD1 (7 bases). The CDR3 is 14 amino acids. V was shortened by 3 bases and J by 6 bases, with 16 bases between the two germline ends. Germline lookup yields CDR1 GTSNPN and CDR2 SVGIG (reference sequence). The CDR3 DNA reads TGTGCCTGGAGCAGGGGGGACAGTATGGATACGCAGTATTTT. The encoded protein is CAWSRGDSMDTQYF.

This CDR3 is CASSLIAASGNTIYF. CDR3 nucleotides: TGTGCCAGCAGCTTGATAGCAGCCTCTGGAAACACCATATATTTT. The chain is built from TRBV5-6 and TRBJ1-3; D gene ambiguous. V dropped 1 base and J dropped 0 bases, with 8 bases sitting between them. Germline V lookup: CDR1 SGHDT, CDR2 YYEEEE. The CDR3 runs 15 residues.

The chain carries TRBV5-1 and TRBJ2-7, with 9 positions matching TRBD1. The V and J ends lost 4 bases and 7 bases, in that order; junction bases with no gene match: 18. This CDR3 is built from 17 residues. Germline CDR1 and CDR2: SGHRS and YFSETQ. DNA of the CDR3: TGCGCCAGCAGCCCACTGTTTGCCGGGACAGGGAGTGGTGAGCAGTACTTC. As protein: CASSPLFAGTGSGEQYF.

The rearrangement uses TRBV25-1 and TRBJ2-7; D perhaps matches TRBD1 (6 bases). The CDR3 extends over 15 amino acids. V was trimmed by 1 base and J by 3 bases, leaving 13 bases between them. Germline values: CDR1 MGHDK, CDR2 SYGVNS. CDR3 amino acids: CASSELQGKYYEQYF. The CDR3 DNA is TGTGCCAGCAGTGAATTACAGGGTAAGTACTACGAGCAGTACTTC.

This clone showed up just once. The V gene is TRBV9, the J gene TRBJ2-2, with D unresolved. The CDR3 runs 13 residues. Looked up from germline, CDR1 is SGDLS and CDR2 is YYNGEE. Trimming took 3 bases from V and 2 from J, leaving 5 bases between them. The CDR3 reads CASSARNTGELFF. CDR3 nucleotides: TGTGCCAGCAGCGCTAGAAACACCGGGGAGCTGTTTTTT.

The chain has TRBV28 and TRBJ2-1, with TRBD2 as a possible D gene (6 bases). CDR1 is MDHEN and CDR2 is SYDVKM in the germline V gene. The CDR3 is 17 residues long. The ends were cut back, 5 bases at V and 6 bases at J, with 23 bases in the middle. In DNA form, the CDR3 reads TGTGCCAGCAGTATCCCCCTTCAGGTAGCGGCGAGCAATGAGCAGTTCTTC. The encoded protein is CASSIPLQVAASNEQFF.

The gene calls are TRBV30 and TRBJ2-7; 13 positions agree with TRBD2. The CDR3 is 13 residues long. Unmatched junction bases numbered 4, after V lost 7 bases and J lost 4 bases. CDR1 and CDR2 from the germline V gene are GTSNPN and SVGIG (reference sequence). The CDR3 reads CASATSGRYEQYF. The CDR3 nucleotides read TGTGCCTCTGCGACTAGCGGGAGGTACGAGCAGTACTTC.

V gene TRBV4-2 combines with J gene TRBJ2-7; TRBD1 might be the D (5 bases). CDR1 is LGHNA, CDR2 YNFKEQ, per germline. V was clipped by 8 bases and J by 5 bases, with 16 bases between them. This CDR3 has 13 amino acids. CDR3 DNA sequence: TGTGCCAGCGGACCCGTCCAGGGCCACGAGCAGTACTTC. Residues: CASGPVQGHEQYF.

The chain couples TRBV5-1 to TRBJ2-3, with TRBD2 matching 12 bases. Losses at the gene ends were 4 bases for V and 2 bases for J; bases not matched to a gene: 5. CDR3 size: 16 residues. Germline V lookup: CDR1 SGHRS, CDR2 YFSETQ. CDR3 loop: CASSTGLAGNTDTQYF. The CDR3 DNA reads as TGCGCCAGCAGCACCGGACTAGCGGGGAACACAGATACGCAGTATTTT.

CDR3 sequence: CASSFGVWETQYF. In nucleotides, the CDR3 is TGTGCCAGCAGTTTCGGTGTGTGGGAGACCCAGTACTTC. This chain joins TRBV27 and TRBJ2-5, with D uncertain. Trimming took 3 bases from V and 5 from J, leaving 10 bases between them. Germline V lookup: CDR1 MNHEY, CDR2 SMNVEV (reference sequence). This CDR3 is 13 amino acids long.

The CDR3 DNA is TGCGCCAGCAGCCCCCTGGTACTAGCGGGAGGGCCCGGGGAGCTGTTTTTT. It is translated as CASSPLVLAGGPGELFF. The genes are TRBV4-1 and TRBJ2-2; 13 bases agree with TRBD2. The CDR3 runs to 17 residues. CDR1 and CDR2 (germline): MGHRA, YSYEKL. V shed 4 bases, J shed 6 bases, and the junction held 8 bases outside the gene matches.

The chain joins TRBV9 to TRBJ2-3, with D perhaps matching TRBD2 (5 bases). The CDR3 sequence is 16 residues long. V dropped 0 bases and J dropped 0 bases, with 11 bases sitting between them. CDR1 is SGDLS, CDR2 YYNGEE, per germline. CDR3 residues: CASSVGAGGSTDTQYF. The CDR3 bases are TGTGCCAGCAGCGTAGGGGCGGGCGGGAGCACAGATACGCAGTATTTT.